This T cell receptor beta chain was sequenced for a study of CXCR3-negative and CXCR3-positive naive CD8 T cells (dated by TCRdb to between 2018 and 2020). For the wider study: Roughly 150 million TRB reads were obtained in total, roughly 1.5 +/- 0.3 million reads per library. For the TRBV-TRBJ cluster analysis, the naive subsets came from about five donors, while the memory cells came from 3 donors. The diversity and physicochemical repertoire analyses included 11 donors pooled from two independent experiments. The investigation overall reported the following: Freshly isolated PBMCs were used for most assays because CXCR3 expression went down partially after cryopreservation. Naive CXCR3-negative and CXCR3-positive cells from the same donor showed similar TRBV-TRBJ usage, whereas memory cells showed distinct patterns. Repertoire diversity was comparably high in both naive subsets but much lower in memory CD8+ T cells. Compared with CXCR3-negative naive cells, CXCR3-positive naive cells had TRB CDR3s with higher hydrophobicity (lower Kidera factor 4), lower energy, and higher strength and volume indices. Surface CD5, linked to self-reactivity in mice, was comparable between naive subsets; TCR interaction strength was therefore also inferred from TRB CDR3 physicochemical properties.

For every CD8+ T cell subset, over 250,000 cells were flow-sorted straight into RLT lysis buffer, and each subset was sorted in triplicate. Naive CD8+ T cells were defined stringently as CD45RO-CCR7+CD27+CD95- to exclude memory contaminants. Standard density gradient centrifugation was used to isolate peripheral blood mononuclear cells from buffy coats. Naive CXCR3-negative and CXCR3-positive CD8+ T cells were flow-sorted on a FACSAria III. Total RNA was extracted from sorted cells with an RNeasy Mini Kit. The CDR3 contains 16 residues, cysteine and phenylalanine counted. No DNA accompanies this entry. CDR1 and CDR2 are read off the germline V gene (reference sequence) as LNHNV and YYDKDF. This sample was sequenced with a NextSeq 550. The Human TCR Profiling Kit (MiLaboratory) was used to make UMI-labeled 5' RACE TRB cDNA libraries. The full amount of extracted RNA was used for cDNA synthesis, and the full amount of resulting cDNA was used for PCR amplification. The libraries were made side by side, with each library going through the same number of PCR cycles. The authors' pipeline ran thus. About 54,000 +/- 9,700 unique UMI-labeled TRB cDNA molecules per library were extracted with MIGEC and MiXCR, with at least two reads per UMI required. On average, 40,000 +/- 10,000 functional in-frame TRB CDR3 nucleotide clonotypes lacking stop codons were found per library. Diversity metrics, including normalized Shannon-Wiener and Chao1, were computed in VDJtools after downsampling to 5000 UMI-labeled TRB molecules per sample. VDJtools was used to calculate clonotype-size-weighted physicochemical properties of the central five CDR3 residues, namely interaction energy, strength, volume and Kidera factor 4. Once TCRdb had reprocessed the reads, it stored one entry per CDR3 protein sequence and supplied no DNA. What appears here as the V and J calls and clone size reflects TCRdb's work, not the paper's. Per the sample table, the count is 140,000 to 150,000 distinct CDR3 sequences. Clones ranked in the top ten supply approximately 0.28% of the sample.

To note about this clonotype: The antigen it binds to is not known.

This TCR was sampled from a human donor in good health. Some clones in this sample may be carry-over from other donors' samples. The sequenced sample was naive CXCR3+ CD8+ T cells from blood. Taken with the paper, the label for cell subset or site translates to: CD45RO-CCR7+CD27+CD95- naive CD8+ T cells expressing CXCR3 (TNR3+). This receptor chain uses TRBV15 and TRBJ1-1. The CDR3 amino acid sequence is: CATSRGLQGLNTEAFF. With the rest looked up from the reference TRBV15 and TRBJ1-1 genes rather than sequenced, the full variable domain is DAMVIQNPRYQVTQFGKPVTLSCSQTLNHNVMYWYQQKSSQAPKLLFHYYDKDFNNEADTPDNFQSRRPNTSFCFLDIRSPGLGDTAMYLCATSRGLQGLNTEAFFGQGTRLTVV.